This T cell receptor (beta chain) appears in the sequencing data of a study of blood T cell repertoires in COVID-19. Method: immunoSEQ multiplex PCR; TCRdb's copy keeps in-frame clones and lacks some. The sample holds a few hundred thousand clones; under 90% are singletons and the top ten take 1.9%. Per germline, CDR1 SGHNT and CDR2 YENEEA. With V trimmed by 0 bases and J by 0 bases, 8 bases remained unmatched. This CDR3 spans 18 amino acids. This clone was counted only a few times. This TCR was recovered from a woman in her sixties who had recovered from COVID-19. This chain uses TRBV11-3 with TRBJ1-3; 7 nucleotides line up with TRBD1. Sequencing was performed on PBMCs or T cells enriched from blood (not recorded which). The CDR3 sequence: CASSLDLGQSLSGNTIYF. CDR3 sequence (DNA): TGTGCCAGCAGCTTAGATCTGGGACAGTCGCTCTCTGGAAACACCATATATTTT.